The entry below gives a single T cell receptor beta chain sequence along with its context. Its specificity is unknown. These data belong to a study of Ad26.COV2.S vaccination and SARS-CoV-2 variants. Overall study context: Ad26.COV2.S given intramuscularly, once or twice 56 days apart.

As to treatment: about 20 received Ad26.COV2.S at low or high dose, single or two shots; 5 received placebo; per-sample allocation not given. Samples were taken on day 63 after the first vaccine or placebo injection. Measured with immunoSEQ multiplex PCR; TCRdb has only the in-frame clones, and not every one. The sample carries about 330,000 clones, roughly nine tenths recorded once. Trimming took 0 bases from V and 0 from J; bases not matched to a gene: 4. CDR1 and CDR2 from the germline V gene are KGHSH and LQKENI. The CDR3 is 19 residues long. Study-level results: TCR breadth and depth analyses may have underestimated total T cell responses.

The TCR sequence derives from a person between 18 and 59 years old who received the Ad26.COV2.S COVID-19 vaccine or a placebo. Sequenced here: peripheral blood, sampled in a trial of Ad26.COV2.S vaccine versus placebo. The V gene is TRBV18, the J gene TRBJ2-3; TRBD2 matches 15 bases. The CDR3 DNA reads TGTGCCAGCTCACCACCGGGACTAGCGGGGGGCCGGAGCACAGATACGCAGTATTTT. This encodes CASSPPGLAGGRSTDTQYF. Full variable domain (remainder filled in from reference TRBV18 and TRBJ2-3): NAGVMQNPRHLVRRRGQEARLRCSPMKGHSHVYWYRQLPEEGLKFMVYLQKENIIDESGMPKERFSAEFPKEGPSILRIQQVVRGDSAAYFCASSPPGLAGGRSTDTQYFGPGTRLTVL.